This T cell receptor (beta chain) was sequenced in a study of blood T cell repertoires in COVID-19 (dated by TCRdb to 2018 to 2021). A note on the overall study: Collaborator samples came from the United States, Italy and Spain and covered acute and convalescent phases of COVID-19. The material from the prospective study consisted of cDNA or gDNA derived from T cells, B-cell-depleted T cells, or PBMCs. Deeply sampled blood TCRbeta repertoires from subjects exposed to, actively infected with, or recovered from COVID-19 were included in the dataset. The repertoires were released in a freely available public database meant as a resource for research on the immune response to SARS-CoV-2. Samples came from the ongoing ImmuneRACE study (first 160 participants) plus 1,254 subjects from 6 global collaborators. A de-identified subject ID, COVID-19 status, age in years and sex were almost always included in the sample metadata. Where available, HLA class I and class II types were obtained from metadata supplied by the sample provider rather than from assay-based typing.

TCRbeta CDR3 regions were amplified from genomic DNA using the immunoSEQ Assay, a bias-controlled multiplex PCR. The paper's data handling went like this. Nucleated cell counts per sample were estimated from amplification of reference gene primers within the assay. To quantify the absolute abundance of each unique TCRbeta CDR3 rearrangement, sequence reads were collapsed and filtered. Productive Simpson clonality was computed per sample as the square root of Simpson's diversity index over productive rearrangements. TCRdb stores this immuneACCESS table with in-frame sequences only. Part of the clones is absent; in the studies checked, under half of the shortfall reflects unresolved V genes, and no reason is known for the rest. For V, J and clone size, that table is used; D and trimming come from the DNA. Here the sample has 150,000 to 200,000 clones; around three quarters occur a single time. Together, the top ten hold roughly 17% of the sample.

Collaborating institutions collected whole blood in K2EDTA tubes following their own protocols. For TCRbeta analysis, collaborator samples were shipped as frozen whole blood, as isolated PBMCs, or as DNA extracted from either sample type. Note on this clone: What antigen it recognizes has not been identified. The sample holds no much larger clone one base away, and base qualities are not on file.

Overall study outcomes, separate from this receptor: The quantity of clinical and demographic metadata differed by source and by participant and was supplied without curation.

CDR1 is given as SGHVS and CDR2 as FQNEAQ, both from the germline V gene. V gives up 1 base and J gives up 0 bases, and the segment between their germline ends measures 10 bases. The CDR3 runs 15 amino acids, cysteine and phenylalanine included. The read is trimmed to its CDR3 DNA, 45 bases read in frame from base 1. The clonotype originates from a man in his 60s with active or convalescent COVID-19. The chain is assembled from TRBV7-8 and TRBJ2-7; possibly the D gene is TRBD2, per 5 matching bases. Sequenced input: peripheral blood. The sequenced DNA: TGTGCCAGCAGCTTAGTAGCTGGGAGCTCCTACGAGCAGTACTTC. It encodes CASSLVAGSSYEQYF.